The T cell receptor (beta chain) under discussion was sequenced for a study of human T cells and chemical hapten exposure. Whole-study context: The sensitizing agent was 2% DPC, placed on about 2 cm by about 2 cm of upper inner arm skin. A patient group, mainly female, showed alopecia areata, totalis or universalis.

General study points: Counts of TCRs above 1 in 1000 frequency stayed unchanged with DPC sensitization.

Time point defined: pre-sensitization, week 0. Treatment: therapeutic diphenylcyclopropenone sensitization with weekly scalp DPC. The CDR3 totals 13 residues. In germline, CDR1 is SEHNR, CDR2 FQNEAQ (reference sequence). Trimming removed 3 bases from V and 1 base from J, with 3 bases in between. This clonotype was detected ten times or more. What it recognizes is unknown. In the authors' methods: Between about 20,000 and 690,600 TCRs appeared in each sample, and the median stood at about 93,000. In TCRdb, the RACE reads were re-called with MiXCR into one record per CDR3 protein. TCRdb, not the authors, supplied the V and J calls. This table has 300,000 to 450,000 distinct CDR3 sequences, 5.5% appearing once.

The source of this sequence is a woman aged 18-30 years with alopecia areata. Some clones in this sample may be carry-over from other donors' samples. The starting material was whole blood, obtained in connection with sensitization to the hapten diphenylcyclopropenone (DPC). This chain connects TRBV7-9 to TRBJ2-2; D gene ambiguous. The CDR3, as DNA: TGTGCCAGCAGCTTGAGGAACACCGGGGAGCTGTTTTTT. Protein: CASSLRNTGELFF.